A single sample gave rise to the 23 T cell receptor beta chains below, sequenced in a study of cytomegalovirus exposure and HLA in healthy donors. In the PCR, 60 Vbeta and 13 Jbeta primers were used. Produced via immunoSEQ multiplex PCR; TCRdb's table is partial and in-frame only. The sample lists about 120,000 clones; about 59% were seen once. Sequencing used PBMCs. Source of these receptors: a woman in her 40s in good health and CMV-seropositive.

The chain carries TRBV6-6 and TRBJ2-7; the match to TRBD2 covers 7 bases. Germline loops: CDR1 MNHNY, CDR2 SVGAGI (reference sequence). V dropped 5 bases and J dropped 4; count of bases not matched to a gene: 11. The CDR3 sequence is 15 residues long. The CDR3 loop is CASSIRGSVTYEQYF. The CDR3 DNA sequence: TGTGCCAGCAGTATTCGCGGGAGCGTGACTTACGAGCAGTACTTC.

This chain connects TRBV5-8 to TRBJ1-1, with D possibly TRBD1 on 6 matching bases. The V gene lost 3 bases and the J gene lost 1 base, with 13 bases spanning the gap. CDR1 is SGHTS and CDR2 is YDEGEE in the germline V gene. This CDR3 has 15 amino acids. The CDR3 is CASSSARTANTEAFF. For the CDR3, the DNA is TGTGCCAGCAGCTCCGCCCGGACAGCGAACACTGAAGCTTTCTTT.

CDR3 nucleotides: TGTGCCAGCCTGACTAGCGGGGTCCTCTACAATGAGCAGTTCTTC. Translating gives CASLTSGVLYNEQFF. The chain recombines TRBV28 with TRBJ2-1, with 11 positions matching TRBD2. J was trimmed by 3 bases and V by 8 bases; bases with no gene match: 6. Germline values: CDR1 MDHEN, CDR2 SYDVKM. The CDR3 is 15 amino acids. Together with reference TRBV28 and TRBJ2-1, the CDR3 gives the full variable domain: DVKVTQSSRYLVKRTGEKVFLECVQDMDHENMFWYRQDPGLGLRLIYFSYDVKMKEKGDIPEGYSVSREKKERFSLILESASTNQTSMYLCASLTSGVLYNEQFFGPGTRLTVL.

The V and J genes are TRBV29-1 and TRBJ2-3; possibly TRBD1 for D (5 bases). Germline V CDR1 and CDR2: SQVTM, ANQGSEA. V was pared by 0 bases and J by 3 bases, with 16 bases between. The CDR3 loop spans 16 amino acids. The CDR3: CSVEDLGREWTDTQYF. CDR3 DNA: TGCAGCGTTGAAGATTTGGGCAGGGAATGGACAGATACGCAGTATTTT.

V usage is TRBV19 and J usage is TRBJ2-1; TRBD2 might be the D (6 bases). Germline V gene data show CDR1 as LNHDA and CDR2 as SQIVND (reference sequence). Trimming took off 6 bases at V and 0 bases at J, with 6 bases between the two ends. CDR3 length equals 13 residues. The CDR3 spells CASSGSSYNEQFF. The CDR3 DNA sequence: TGTGCCAGTAGCGGGAGCTCCTACAATGAGCAGTTCTTC.

The CDR3 DNA sequence: TGTGCCAGTACCACGACGGCCTTGAGGGGCAATCAGCCCCAGCATTTT. Protein: CASTTTALRGNQPQHF. The chain links TRBV19 to TRBJ1-5; D is undetermined. Germline loops: CDR1 LNHDA, CDR2 SQIVND (reference sequence). The CDR3 is 16 residues long. V lost 7 bases and J lost 2, with 18 bases in between.

The gene calls are TRBV28 and TRBJ1-1, with D perhaps TRBD1 (5 bases). Germline CDR1 is MDHEN and CDR2 is SYDVKM. Trimming removed 6 bases from V and 5 bases from J, with 22 bases in between. The length of the CDR3 is 16 residues. CDR3 sequence (DNA): TGTGCCAGCAGGCCGGGGGGACTCCCAAGGGAAACTGAAGCTTTCTTT. Translating it yields CASRPGGLPRETEAFF.

V gene TRBV15 combines with J gene TRBJ2-5, with TRBD1 matching over 12 bases. The V segment lost 0 bases and the J segment 12 bases; nucleotides outside the gene matches: 8. Germline CDR1 and CDR2: LNHNV and YYDKDF (reference sequence). This CDR3 has 15 residues. The CDR3 bases are TGTGCCACCAGCAGAGATCGGGACAGGGGGCGGGAAAAGTACTTC. This sequence encodes CATSRDRDRGREKYF.

This clone appeared a single time. The chain links TRBV7-3 to TRBJ2-3; TRBD2 matches at 12 bases. The junction had 3 bases not matched to a gene; V was cut back by 5 bases and J by 3 bases. CDR3 length: 15 amino acids. Germline V gene sequence: CDR1 SGHTA, CDR2 FQGTGA. The CDR3 DNA is TGTGCCAGCAGCCTCCTAGCGGGAGGGACAGATACGCAGTATTTT. This codes for CASSLLAGGTDTQYF.

V gene TRBV7-3 combines with J gene TRBJ2-1; 8 positions match TRBD2. Germline V CDR1 and CDR2: SGHTA, FQGTGA. The V segment lost 2 bases and the J segment 0 bases; nucleotides outside the gene matches: 3. This CDR3 region has 16 residues. CDR3 region: CASSLEAGDSYNEQFF. For the CDR3, the DNA is TGTGCCAGCAGCTTAGAAGCGGGAGACTCCTACAATGAGCAGTTCTTC. The variable domain in full, with the rest retrieved from reference TRBV7-3 and TRBJ2-1, is GAGVSQTPSNKVTEKGKYVELRCDPISGHTALYWYRQSLGQGPEFLIYFQGTGAADDSGLPNDRFFAVRPEGSVSTLKIQRTERGDSAVYLCASSLEAGDSYNEQFFGPGTRLTVL.

This clone was counted once. CDR3 amino acids: CASSYGGVWTEAFF. CDR3 in DNA: TGTGCCAGCAGTTACGGAGGGGTTTGGACTGAAGCTTTCTTT. The chain couples TRBV6-5 to TRBJ1-1; maybe TRBD1 (5 bases). The V gene's germline CDR1 is MNHEY and CDR2 SVGAGI. Trimming pared 2 bases from V and 5 bases from J, leaving 12 bases between. CDR3 length: 14 amino acids.

This chain connects TRBV9 to TRBJ2-7; 10 bases map to TRBD1. Germline V gene lookup returns CDR1 SGDLS and CDR2 YYNGEE. This CDR3 has 16 residues. Trimming removed 5 bases from V and 4 bases from J; junction bases left unmatched: 12. In DNA, the CDR3 is TGTGCCAGCAGACGATCCCAGGGACAGGGGATTTACGAGCAGTACTTC. Its protein product is CASRRSQGQGIYEQYF.

V and J are TRBV19 and TRBJ1-4, with D uncertain. The CDR3 runs to 15 residues. Deletions cut 5 bases from V and 6 bases from J, with 16 bases between. Looked up from germline, CDR1 is LNHDA and CDR2 is SQIVND (reference sequence). Here the CDR3 reads CASSQHRTEDEKLFF. The CDR3 DNA sequence: TGTGCCAGTAGTCAACACCGGACTGAGGATGAAAAACTGTTTTTT.

V usage is TRBV13 and J usage is TRBJ2-1, with a tentative D call TRBD2 (6 bases). The germline gives CDR1 PRHDT, CDR2 FYEKMQ (reference sequence). The V gene lost 6 bases and the J gene lost 7 bases, with 19 bases spanning the gap. CDR3 length equals 15 residues. The CDR3 loop is CASRHSSGTFNEQFF. DNA for the CDR3: TGTGCCAGCAGGCACTCCTCCGGGACTTTTAATGAGCAGTTCTTC.

The chain employs TRBV7-2 and TRBJ2-5; a possible D gene is TRBD2 (6 bases). The V end was cut by 2 bases, the J end by 4 bases, with 14 bases between. This CDR3 has 15 amino acids. The germline CDR1 and CDR2 sequences are SGHTA and FQGNSA. The CDR3 loop is CASSLSPQGGETQYF. CDR3 DNA sequence: TGTGCCAGCAGCTTATCACCCCAGGGAGGAGAGACCCAGTACTTC. The complete variable domain, with remaining parts taken from reference TRBV7-2 and TRBJ2-5, reads GAGVSQSPSNKVTEKGKDVELRCDPISGHTALYWYRQSLGQGLEFLIYFQGNSAPDKSGLPSDRFSAERTGGSVSTLTIQRTQQEDSAVYLCASSLSPQGGETQYFGPGTRLLVL.

The rearrangement uses TRBV4-3 and TRBJ1-1; 7 bases are shared with TRBD1. The germline V gene encodes CDR1 LGHNA and CDR2 YSLEER. The V segment lost 6 bases and the J segment 1 base; nucleotides outside the gene matches: 5. This CDR3 spans 14 amino acids. The CDR3 spells CASRTGHTNTEAFF. As DNA, the CDR3 is TGCGCCAGCAGGACAGGGCACACGAACACTGAAGCTTTCTTT.

The chain employs TRBV9 and TRBJ2-7; the match to TRBD2 covers 7 bases. Germline CDR1 is SGDLS and CDR2 is YYNGEE. V was pared by 0 bases and J by 3 bases, with 6 bases of the junction left unmatched. CDR3 length equals 15 residues. Here the CDR3 reads CASSVVDGRIYEQYF. The CDR3, as DNA: TGTGCCAGCAGCGTAGTTGACGGGAGGATCTACGAGCAGTACTTC.

This clone has a handful of counts. The chain couples TRBV28 to TRBJ2-7; weak D call: TRBD2 (7 bases). V lost 6 bases, J lost 5 bases, and 14 bases lay in between. CDR3 length equals 13 residues. Germline V CDR1 and CDR2: MDHEN, SYDVKM. In DNA, the CDR3 is TGTGCCAGCAGAAGGGGGGGAATTAACGAGCAGTACTTC. Its protein product is CASRRGGINEQYF.

V is TRBV27 and J is TRBJ2-7; possibly TRBD1 for D (7 bases). Germline CDR1 is MNHEY and CDR2 is SMNVEV (reference sequence). Trimming took 2 bases from V and 5 from J, leaving 13 bases between them. This CDR3 has 14 residues. The CDR3 nucleotides are TGTGCCAGCAGTTTAGGAGGGGGCCAGAACGAGCAGTACTTC. Translation: CASSLGGGQNEQYF.

DNA for the CDR3: TGTGCCAGTAGTCTATACGGACACGACCCATCTGGAAACACCATATATTTT. Its protein is CASSLYGHDPSGNTIYF. This chain uses TRBV19 with TRBJ1-3, with D possibly TRBD1 on 5 matching bases. There are 17 residues in the CDR3. The germline CDR1 and CDR2 sequences are LNHDA and SQIVND (reference sequence). Deletions cut 5 bases from V and 1 base from J, with 18 bases between.

This chain joins TRBV5-1 and TRBJ2-3; TRBD1 might be the D (6 bases). V was cut by 0 bases and J by 5 bases, with 16 bases left in between. Germline CDR1 SGHRS, CDR2 YFSETQ. This CDR3 contains 16 residues. The CDR3 is CASSLDRVGWRDTQYF. In DNA form, the CDR3 reads TGCGCCAGCAGCTTGGACAGGGTCGGATGGAGAGATACGCAGTATTTT.

CDR3 loop: CASSDFGAGLNTEAFF. The CDR3 coding sequence is TGCGCCAGCAGTGATTTTGGGGCAGGGTTGAACACTGAAGCTTTCTTT. This rearrangement joins TRBV10-1 to TRBJ1-1; a weak D match, TRBD1 (5 bases). V lost 3 bases and J 0 bases, leaving 14 bases between the germline ends. The length of the CDR3 is 16 residues. The germline V gene encodes CDR1 WNHNN and CDR2 SYGVQD (reference sequence).

V and J are TRBV19 and TRBJ2-1; D gene ambiguous. The CDR3 contains 14 residues. Germline lookup yields CDR1 LNHDA and CDR2 SQIVND (reference sequence). Trimming removed 1 base at V and 4 bases at J, with 8 bases between. The CDR3 is CASSIVPGYNEQFF. DNA for the CDR3: TGTGCCAGTAGTATAGTACCGGGTTACAATGAGCAGTTCTTC.